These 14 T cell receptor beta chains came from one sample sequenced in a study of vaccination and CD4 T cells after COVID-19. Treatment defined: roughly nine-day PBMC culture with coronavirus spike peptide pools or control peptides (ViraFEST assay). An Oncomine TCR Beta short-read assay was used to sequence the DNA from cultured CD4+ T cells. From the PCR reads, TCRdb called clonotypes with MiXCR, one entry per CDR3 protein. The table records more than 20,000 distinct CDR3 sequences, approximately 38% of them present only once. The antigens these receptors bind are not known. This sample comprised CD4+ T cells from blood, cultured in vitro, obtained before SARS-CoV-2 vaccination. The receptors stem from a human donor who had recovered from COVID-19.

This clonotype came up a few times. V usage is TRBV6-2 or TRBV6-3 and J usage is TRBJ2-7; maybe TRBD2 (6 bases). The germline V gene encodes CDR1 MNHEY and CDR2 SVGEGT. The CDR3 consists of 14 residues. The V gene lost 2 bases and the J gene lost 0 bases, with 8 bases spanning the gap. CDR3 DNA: TGTGCCAGCAGTTACGACGGGAGCTCCTACGAGCAGTACTTC. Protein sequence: CASSYDGSSYEQYF.

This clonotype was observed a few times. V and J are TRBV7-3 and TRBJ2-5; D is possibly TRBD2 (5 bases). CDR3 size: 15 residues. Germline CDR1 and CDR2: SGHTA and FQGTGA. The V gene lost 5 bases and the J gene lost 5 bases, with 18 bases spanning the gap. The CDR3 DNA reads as TGTGCCAGCAGCAGAGGTGCTCTCCCGGGGGAGACCCAGTACTTC. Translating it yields CASSRGALPGETQYF.

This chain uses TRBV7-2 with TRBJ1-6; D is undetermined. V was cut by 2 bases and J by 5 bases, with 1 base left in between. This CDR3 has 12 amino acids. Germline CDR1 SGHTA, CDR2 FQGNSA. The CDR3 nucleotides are TGTGCCAGCAGCTTAAATAATTCACCCCTCCACTTT. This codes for CASSLNNSPLHF. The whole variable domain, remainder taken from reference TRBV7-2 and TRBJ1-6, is GAGVSQSPSNKVTEKGKDVELRCDPISGHTALYWYRQSLGQGLEFLIYFQGNSAPDKSGLPSDRFSAERTGGSVSTLTIQRTQQEDSAVYLCASSLNNSPLHFGNGTRLTVT.

The CDR3 sequence is CASSGRQGMTEAFF. CDR3 DNA sequence: TGTGCCAGCAGTGGCCGACAGGGTATGACTGAAGCTTTCTTT. This rearrangement joins TRBV2 to TRBJ1-1, with 7 bases fitting TRBD1. V trimming: 4 bases; J trimming: 5 bases; junction bases outside the gene matches: 7. The length of the CDR3 is 14 residues. CDR1 and CDR2 (germline): SNHLY, FYNNEI.

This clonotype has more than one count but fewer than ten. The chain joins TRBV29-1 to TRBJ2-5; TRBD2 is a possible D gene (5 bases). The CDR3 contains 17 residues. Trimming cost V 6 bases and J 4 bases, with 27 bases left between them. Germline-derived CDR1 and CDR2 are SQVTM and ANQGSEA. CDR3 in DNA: TGCAGCGTCAAAAACCGAAAGGGAGCTCCGCTGGGAGAGACCCAGTACTTC. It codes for CSVKNRKGAPLGETQYF.

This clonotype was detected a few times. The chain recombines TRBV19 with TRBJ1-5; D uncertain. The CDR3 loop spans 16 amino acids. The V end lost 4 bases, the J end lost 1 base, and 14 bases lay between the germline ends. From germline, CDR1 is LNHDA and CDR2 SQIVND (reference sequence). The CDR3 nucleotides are TGTGCCAGTAGTACGATCGGAAGAGCCAGCAATCAGCCCCAGCATTTT. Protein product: CASSTIGRASNQPQHF.

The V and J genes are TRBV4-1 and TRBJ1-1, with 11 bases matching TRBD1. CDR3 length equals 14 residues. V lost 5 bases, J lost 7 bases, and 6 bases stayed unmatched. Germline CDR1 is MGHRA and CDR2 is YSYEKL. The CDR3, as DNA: TGCGCCAGCAGCAAAGCGGGACAGGGGGTTGAAGCTTTCTTT. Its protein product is CASSKAGQGVEAFF.

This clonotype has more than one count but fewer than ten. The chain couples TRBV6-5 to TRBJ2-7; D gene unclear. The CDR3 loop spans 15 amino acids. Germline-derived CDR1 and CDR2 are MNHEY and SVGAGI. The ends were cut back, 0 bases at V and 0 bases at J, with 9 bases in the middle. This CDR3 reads CASSYSAGNSYEQYF. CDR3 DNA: TGTGCCAGCAGTTACTCAGCAGGAAACTCCTACGAGCAGTACTTC.

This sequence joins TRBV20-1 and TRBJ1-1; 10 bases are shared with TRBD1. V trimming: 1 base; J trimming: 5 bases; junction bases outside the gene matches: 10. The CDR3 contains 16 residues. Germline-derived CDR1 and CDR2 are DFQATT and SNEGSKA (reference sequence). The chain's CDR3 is CSARVGQGRVWTEAFF. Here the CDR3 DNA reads TGCAGTGCTAGAGTGGGACAGGGGAGGGTTTGGACTGAAGCTTTCTTT.

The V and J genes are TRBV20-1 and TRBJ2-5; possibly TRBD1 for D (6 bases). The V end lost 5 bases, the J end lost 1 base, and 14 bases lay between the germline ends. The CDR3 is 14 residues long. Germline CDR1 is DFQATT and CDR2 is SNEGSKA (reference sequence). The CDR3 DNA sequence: TGCAGTGCTGTTGCTACAGGGCTCCAAGAGACCCAGTACTTC. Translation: CSAVATGLQETQYF.

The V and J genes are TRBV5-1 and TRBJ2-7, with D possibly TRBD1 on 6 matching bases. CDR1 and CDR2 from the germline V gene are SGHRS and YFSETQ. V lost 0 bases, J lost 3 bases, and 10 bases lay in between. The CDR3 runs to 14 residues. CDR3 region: CASSLVSGDYEQYF. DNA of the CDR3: TGCGCCAGCAGCTTGGTTTCAGGGGACTACGAGCAGTACTTC.

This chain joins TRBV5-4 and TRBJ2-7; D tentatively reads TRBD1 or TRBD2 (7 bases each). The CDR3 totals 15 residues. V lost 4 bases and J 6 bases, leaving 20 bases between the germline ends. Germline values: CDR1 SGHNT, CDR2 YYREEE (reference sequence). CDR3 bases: TGTGCCAGCAGCCGAGAACAGGGGAGGGGGAGCGAGCAGTACTTC. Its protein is CASSREQGRGSEQYF.

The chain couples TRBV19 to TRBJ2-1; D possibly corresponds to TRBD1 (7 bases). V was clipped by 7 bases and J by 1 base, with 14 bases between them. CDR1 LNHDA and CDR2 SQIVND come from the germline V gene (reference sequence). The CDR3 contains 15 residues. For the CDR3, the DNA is TGTGCCAGTACCCAGGGGGGCTATTCCTACAATGAGCAGTTCTTC. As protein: CASTQGGYSYNEQFF. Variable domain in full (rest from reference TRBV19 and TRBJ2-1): DGGITQSPKYLFRKEGQNVTLSCEQNLNHDAMYWYRQDPGQGLRLIYYSQIVNDFQKGDIAEGYSVSREKKESFPLTVTSAQKNPTAFYLCASTQGGYSYNEQFFGPGTRLTVL.

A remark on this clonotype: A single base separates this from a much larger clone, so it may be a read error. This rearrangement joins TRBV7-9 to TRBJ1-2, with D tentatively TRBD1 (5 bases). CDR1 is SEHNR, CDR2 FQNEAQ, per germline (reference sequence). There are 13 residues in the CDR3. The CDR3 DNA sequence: TGTGCCAGCGGCTTAAGCCAGGGCGATGGCTACACCTTC. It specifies CASGLSQGDGYTF.